The 24 T cell receptor beta chains listed next were all sequenced from one sample in a study of long-term antiretroviral therapy in people with HIV. The authors ran the immunoSEQ assay, v3.0, at survey level. Only in-frame clones appear in the TCRdb table, and some are missing; sequencing was by immunoSEQ multiplex PCR. The sample yields 9,500 to 11,000 clones, 81% seen once. Specimen: unsorted PBMCs, collected 1.8 years after starting antiretroviral therapy. These receptors were taken from a man aged 35 to 55 with HIV.

The gene calls are TRBV27 and TRBJ2-1; the D gene is possibly TRBD1 (5 bases). The length of the CDR3 is 14 residues. The germline V and J ends were trimmed by 3 bases and 7 bases, with 13 bases remaining between them. CDR1 is MNHEY and CDR2 is SMNVEV in the germline V gene (reference sequence). The CDR3 spells CASSFGRVWNEQFF. The CDR3 DNA follows: TGTGCCAGCAGTTTCGGCAGGGTCTGGAATGAGCAGTTCTTC.

The genes are TRBV6-1 and TRBJ1-5; possibly TRBD1 for D (6 bases). The germline gives CDR1 MNHNS, CDR2 SASEGT. V lost 8 bases to trimming and J lost 0 bases, with 14 bases between them. The CDR3 is 15 amino acids. CDR3 bases: TGTGCCAGCCTTTTCTACAGGGATAGCAATCAGCCCCAGCATTTT. Amino acids: CASLFYRDSNQPQHF.

The V gene is TRBV28, the J gene TRBJ2-5; D perhaps matches TRBD2 (6 bases). The CDR3 loop spans 15 amino acids. Trimming left V 6 bases short and J 4 bases short, with 18 bases between. Germline CDR1 and CDR2: MDHEN and SYDVKM. The CDR3 loop reads CASSPPAGKGETQYF. CDR3 bases: TGTGCCAGCAGCCCCCCGGCGGGAAAGGGAGAGACCCAGTACTTC.

This clone was counted a few times. The chain has TRBV27 and TRBJ2-1; TRBD2 agrees at 7 bases. CDR3 size: 15 residues. V lost 3 bases to trimming and J lost 4 bases; unmatched junction nucleotides: 6. Per the germline V gene, CDR1 is MNHEY and CDR2 is SMNVEV (reference sequence). Written as DNA, the CDR3 is TGTGCCAGCAGTTTCCCTAGCGGAGTTTACAATGAGCAGTTCTTC. Translation gives CASSFPSGVYNEQFF.

This clone is large in the sample. The chain recombines TRBV6-6 with TRBJ1-1, with D uncertain. Germline V gives CDR1 MNHNY, CDR2 SVGAGI (reference sequence). This CDR3 comprises 11 residues. V was trimmed by 4 bases and J by 1 base, leaving 1 base between them. As DNA, the CDR3 is TGTGCCAGCAGTTCGAACACTGAAGCTTTCTTT. Protein product: CASSSNTEAFF.

The CDR3 bases are TGTGCCAGCAATCCCCCGGGGGTGCAGGGCTCCTACGAGCAGTACTTC. Its translation: CASNPPGVQGSYEQYF. V is TRBV5-6 and J is TRBJ2-7, with D possibly matching TRBD2 (6 bases). V dropped 6 bases and J dropped 0 bases, with 19 bases sitting between them. The CDR3 loop spans 16 amino acids. From germline, CDR1 is SGHDT and CDR2 YYEEEE. The full variable domain, its missing parts supplied by reference TRBV5-6 and TRBJ2-7, is DAGVTQSPTHLIKTRGQQVTLRCSPKSGHDTVSWYQQALGQGPQFIFQYYEEEERQRGNFPDRFSGHQFPNYSSELNVNALLLGDSALYLCASNPPGVQGSYEQYFGPGTRLTVT.

The chain recombines TRBV9 with TRBJ2-3; the match to TRBD1 covers 8 bases. With V trimmed by 5 bases and J by 0 bases, 5 bases remained unmatched. The CDR3 runs 15 residues. Germline values: CDR1 SGDLS, CDR2 YYNGEE. CDR3 in DNA: TGTGCCAGCAGGGACGGACAGGGAAGCACAGATACGCAGTATTTT. Its protein product is CASRDGQGSTDTQYF.

The chain combines TRBV6-5 with TRBJ2-1, with D possibly TRBD2 on 5 matching bases. There are 13 residues in the CDR3. V was trimmed by 3 bases and J by 8 bases, leaving 11 bases between them. Germline values: CDR1 MNHEY, CDR2 SVGAGI. The CDR3 loop reads CASSYPGRDEQFF. CDR3 in DNA: TGTGCCAGCAGTTATCCCGGGCGGGATGAGCAGTTCTTC.

The chain couples TRBV4-1 to TRBJ2-2, with D hard to call. Between the trimmed V and J ends, which lost 0 bases and 0 bases, there was a span of 11 bases. Germline V lookup: CDR1 MGHRA, CDR2 YSYEKL. This CDR3 region has 17 residues. Written as DNA, the CDR3 is TGCGCCAGCAGCCAAGATTGGCTAGGGTCGAACACCGGGGAGCTGTTTTTT. Its translation is CASSQDWLGSNTGELFF.

The genes are TRBV19 and TRBJ1-2, with D possibly TRBD1 on 6 matching bases. CDR3 length: 13 amino acids. Trimming took off 8 bases at V and 4 bases at J, with 14 bases between the two ends. Germline CDR1 and CDR2: LNHDA and SQIVND (reference sequence). CDR3 sequence reads: CASDSQGFYGYTF. The CDR3 bases are TGTGCCAGTGACTCACAGGGTTTCTATGGCTACACCTTC.

The rearrangement uses TRBV9 and TRBJ2-3, with D unclear. V was cut by 1 base and J by 0 bases, with 15 bases left in between. This CDR3 region has 17 residues. CDR1 and CDR2 (germline): SGDLS, YYNGEE. CDR3 sequence reads: CASSVSGMVWSTDTQYF. The CDR3 DNA is TGTGCCAGCAGCGTAAGTGGAATGGTTTGGAGCACAGATACGCAGTATTTT.

This CDR3 is CGGLDTGGDEKLFF. The DNA of the CDR3 is TGCGGAGGGTTAGATACAGGGGGCGATGAAAAACTGTTTTTT. The chain recombines TRBV29-1 with TRBJ1-4, with 9 bases identical to TRBD1. The germline gives CDR1 SQVTM, CDR2 ANQGSEA. The CDR3 runs 14 residues.

The gene calls are TRBV30 and TRBJ1-3; no definite D call. The germline CDR1 and CDR2 sequences are GTSNPN and SVGIG (reference sequence). The CDR3 sequence is 12 residues long. Trimming left V 1 base short and J 7 bases short, with 8 bases between. The CDR3 loop is CAWSEDANTIYF. The CDR3 DNA follows: TGTGCCTGGAGTGAGGACGCTAACACCATATATTTT.

The chain joins TRBV11-2 to TRBJ2-1; 8 bases agree with TRBD2. Trimming removed 5 bases from V and 8 bases from J; junction bases left unmatched: 5. Germline V gene lookup returns CDR1 SGHAT and CDR2 FQNNGV. The CDR3 runs 13 residues. As DNA, the CDR3 is TGTGCCAGCAGCGGAGTTAGCGGGGATGAGCAGTTCTTC. Its translation: CASSGVSGDEQFF.

The V and J genes are TRBV7-9 and TRBJ2-7; 9 bases map to TRBD2. Germline assignment: CDR1 SEHNR and CDR2 FQNEAQ (reference sequence). The CDR3 is made up of 13 amino acids. Trimming took 7 bases from V and 4 from J; bases not matched to a gene: 5. CDR3 DNA sequence: TGTGCCAGCACCCTAGCGGGATCGTACGAGCAGTACTTC. Translating gives CASTLAGSYEQYF.

The rearrangement links TRBV5-5 to TRBJ1-2; D might be TRBD1 (6 bases). The CDR3 sequence is 12 residues long. Deletions cut 4 bases from V and 8 bases from J, with 12 bases between. Germline V lookup: CDR1 SGHKS, CDR2 YYEKEE (reference sequence). Here the CDR3 reads CASSMDSLGYTF. DNA of the CDR3: TGTGCCAGCAGCATGGACAGTTTAGGCTACACCTTC.

The chain has TRBV27 and TRBJ2-7; D is undetermined. From germline, CDR1 is MNHEY and CDR2 SMNVEV (reference sequence). This CDR3 contains 14 residues. V lost 5 bases, J lost 2 bases, and 13 bases lay in between. The DNA for the CDR3 is TGTGCCAGCAGTCCTTTCCGCAGCCCCTACGAGCAGTACTTC. This translates into CASSPFRSPYEQYF.

The chain couples TRBV28 to TRBJ1-5, with TRBD1 matching 11 bases. V lost 6 bases and J lost 5; bases outside the gene matches: 3. CDR3 length: 14 amino acids. Germline CDR1 reads MDHEN; CDR2 reads SYDVKM. The CDR3 loop is CASRGDRGDQPQHF. The DNA of the CDR3 is TGTGCCAGCAGGGGGGACAGGGGGGATCAGCCCCAGCATTTT.

This clone was recorded once. CDR3: CASSLDLDEQFF. Written as DNA, the CDR3 is TGTGCCAGCAGCTTAGATCTGGATGAGCAGTTCTTC. The chain couples TRBV7-2 to TRBJ2-1; D gene ambiguous. The CDR3 totals 12 residues. The germline gives CDR1 SGHTA, CDR2 FQGNSA. With 1 base removed from V and 8 bases from J, the gap between germline ends came to 6 bases.

The gene calls are TRBV13 and TRBJ1-1, with D perhaps TRBD1 (6 bases). Germline V gene sequence: CDR1 PRHDT, CDR2 FYEKMQ (reference sequence). The V and J ends lost 5 bases and 2 bases respectively, with 15 bases between them. CDR3 length: 15 amino acids. In DNA form, the CDR3 reads TGTGCCAGCAGCCCCCCCCGGACAGTTAACACTGAAGCTTTCTTT. Protein product: CASSPPRTVNTEAFF. The whole variable domain, remainder taken from reference TRBV13 and TRBJ1-1, is AAGVIQSPRHLIKEKRETATLKCYPIPRHDTVYWYQQGPGQDPQFLISFYEKMQSDKGSIPDRFSAQQFSDYHSELNMSSLELGDSALYFCASSPPRTVNTEAFFGQGTRLTVV.

The count of this clone is one. The chain uses TRBV4-3 and TRBJ1-2; D possibly corresponds to TRBD1 (6 bases). V shed 1 base and J shed 9 bases, with 18 bases lying between them. The CDR3 sequence is 15 residues long. Germline V gene sequence: CDR1 LGHNA, CDR2 YSLEER. The CDR3 is CASSQVEGGRIRYTF. In nucleotides, the CDR3 is TGCGCCAGCAGCCAAGTTGAGGGGGGGAGGATTCGCTACACCTTC.

This clone was detected only a few times. The rearrangement joins TRBV11-2 to TRBJ2-7; D perhaps matches TRBD1 (6 bases). This CDR3 is 14 amino acids long. Germline V gives CDR1 SGHAT, CDR2 FQNNGV. V was pared by 1 base and J by 3 bases, with 10 bases between. CDR3 bases: TGTGCCAGCAGCTTAGGGGACAACATCTACGAGCAGTACTTC. It yields the protein CASSLGDNIYEQYF.

The rearrangement uses TRBV7-2 and TRBJ2-1; a weak D match, TRBD2 (6 bases). Germline-derived CDR1 and CDR2 are SGHTA and FQGNSA. The V and J ends lost 1 base and 10 bases respectively, with 17 bases between them. CDR3 size: 15 residues. The CDR3 coding sequence is TGTGCCAGCAGCTTAGGGGGAGGCAGCGGTCGGGAGCAGTTCTTC. Translating it yields CASSLGGGSGREQFF.

The rearrangement joins TRBV5-1 to TRBJ2-1, with 10 bases identical to TRBD2. The germline V gene encodes CDR1 SGHRS and CDR2 YFSETQ. Losses at the gene ends were 5 bases for V and 6 bases for J; bases not matched to a gene: 5. The CDR3 loop spans 14 amino acids. CDR3 protein: CASRGVAGGNEQFF. CDR3 DNA: TGCGCCAGCAGGGGGGTAGCGGGAGGCAATGAGCAGTTCTTC.